The entry below gives a single TCR beta chain sequence along with its context. The antigen remains unidentified. One end of the junction is discordant with germline, which a read error may explain. This sample stems from a study of T cell repertoires in cytomegalovirus infection. Study information: Public TCR beta signatures marked donors with CMV infection and the matching HLA.

General study findings and limits: Of the TCR beta families, the public ones yielded a cumulative frequency that identified carriers of CMV plus the relevant HLA.

Germline CDR1 MGHRA, CDR2 YSYEKL. This CDR3 comprises 11 residues. TCRdb redid the calling of the reads with MiXCR, one entry per CDR3 protein. Among about 55,000 distinct CDR3 sequences listed, around a fifth were seen once. This rearrangement joins TRBV4-1 to TRBJ2-1; D remains unclear. This TCR came from a human donor in good health (CMV status not recorded). Some clones in this sample may be carry-over from other donors' samples. This specimen was CD8+ T cells from cultured PBMCs, taken from culture after CMV antigen stimulation. The CDR3 DNA is TGCGCCAGCAGCAAAGATTGGAAGCAGTTCTTC. Translating it yields CASSKDWKQFF.